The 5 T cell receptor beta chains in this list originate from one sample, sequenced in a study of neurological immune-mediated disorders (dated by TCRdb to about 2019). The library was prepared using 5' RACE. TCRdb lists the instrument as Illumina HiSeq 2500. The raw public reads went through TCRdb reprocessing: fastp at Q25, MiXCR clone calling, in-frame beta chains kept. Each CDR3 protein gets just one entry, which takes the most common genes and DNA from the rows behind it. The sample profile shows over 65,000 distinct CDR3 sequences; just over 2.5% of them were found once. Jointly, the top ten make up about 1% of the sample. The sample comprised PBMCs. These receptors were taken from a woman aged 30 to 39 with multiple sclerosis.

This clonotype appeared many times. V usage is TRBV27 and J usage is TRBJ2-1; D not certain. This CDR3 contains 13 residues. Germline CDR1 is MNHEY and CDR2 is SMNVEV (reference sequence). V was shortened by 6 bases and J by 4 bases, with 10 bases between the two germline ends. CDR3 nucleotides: TGTGCCAGCAGCCTTGGGCTGTACAATGAGCAGTTCTTC. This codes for CASSLGLYNEQFF.

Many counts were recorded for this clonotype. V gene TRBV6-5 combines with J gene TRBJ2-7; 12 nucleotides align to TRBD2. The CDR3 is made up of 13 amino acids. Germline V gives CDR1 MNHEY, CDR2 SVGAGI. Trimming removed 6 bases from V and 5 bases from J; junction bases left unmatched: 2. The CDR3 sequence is CASRRLAGDEQYF. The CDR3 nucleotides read TGTGCCAGCAGGAGACTAGCGGGAGACGAGCAGTACTTC.

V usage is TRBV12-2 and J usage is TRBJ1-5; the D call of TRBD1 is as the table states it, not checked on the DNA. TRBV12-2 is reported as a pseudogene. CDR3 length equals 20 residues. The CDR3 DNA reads TGTGCAAGTCGCTTTAGGGCCGGGACAGGGTTTCGGCCCCGTGGTAGGCCCCAGCATTTT. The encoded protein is CASRFRAGTGFRPRGRPQHF.

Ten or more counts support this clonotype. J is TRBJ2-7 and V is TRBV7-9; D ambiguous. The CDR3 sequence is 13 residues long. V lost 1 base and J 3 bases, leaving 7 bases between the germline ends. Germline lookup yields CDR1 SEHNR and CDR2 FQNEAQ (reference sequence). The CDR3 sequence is CASSLEAGYEQYF. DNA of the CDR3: TGTGCCAGCAGCTTAGAAGCAGGCTACGAGCAGTACTTC.

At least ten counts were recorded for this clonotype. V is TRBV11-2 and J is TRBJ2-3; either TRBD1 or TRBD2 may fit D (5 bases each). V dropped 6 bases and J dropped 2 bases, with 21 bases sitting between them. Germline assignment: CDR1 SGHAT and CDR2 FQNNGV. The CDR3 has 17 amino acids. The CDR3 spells CASRGSGTVFLTDTQYF. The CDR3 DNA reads TGTGCCAGCAGAGGTTCGGGGACGGTATTCCTCACAGATACGCAGTATTTT.